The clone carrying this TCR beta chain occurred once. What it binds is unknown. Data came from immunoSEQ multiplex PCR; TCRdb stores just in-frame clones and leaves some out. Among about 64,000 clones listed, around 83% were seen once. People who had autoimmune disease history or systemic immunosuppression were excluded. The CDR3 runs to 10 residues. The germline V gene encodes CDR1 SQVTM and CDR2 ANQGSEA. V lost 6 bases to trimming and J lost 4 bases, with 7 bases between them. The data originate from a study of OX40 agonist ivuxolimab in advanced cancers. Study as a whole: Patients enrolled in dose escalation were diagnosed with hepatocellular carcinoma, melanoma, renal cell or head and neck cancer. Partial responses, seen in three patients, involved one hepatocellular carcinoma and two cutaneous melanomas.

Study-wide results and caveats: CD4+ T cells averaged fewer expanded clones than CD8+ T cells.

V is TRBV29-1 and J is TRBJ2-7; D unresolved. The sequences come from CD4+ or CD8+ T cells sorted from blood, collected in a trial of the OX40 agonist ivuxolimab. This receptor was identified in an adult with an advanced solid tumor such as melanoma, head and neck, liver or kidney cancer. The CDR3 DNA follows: TGCAGCGTGGGCTCTTACGAGCAGTACTTC. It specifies CSVGSYEQYF.